A single sample gave rise to the 26 T cell receptor beta chains below, sequenced in a study of memory CD4+ T cells and cytomegalovirus serostatus. Data came from immunoSEQ multiplex PCR; TCRdb stores just in-frame clones and leaves some out. The repertoire has 52,000 or so clones, roughly 79% of them found once; the top ten carry about 1.5%. Single viable CD3+CD4+CD8-CD45RO+ cells were sorted as the memory CD4+ T cells. Sequenced: memory CD4+ T cells from blood. The receptors originated from an adult in good health and CMV-seronegative.

This clone came up a few times. V gene TRBV7-2 combines with J gene TRBJ2-1; D remains unclear. The germline V gene encodes CDR1 SGHTA and CDR2 FQGNSA. The CDR3 extends over 18 amino acids. V was trimmed by 0 bases and J by 8 bases, leaving 23 bases between them. CDR3 amino acids: CASSLAAQWRLRVDEQFF. The CDR3 DNA reads as TGTGCCAGCAGCTTAGCGGCACAATGGCGGTTACGGGTCGATGAGCAGTTCTTC.

This chain connects TRBV11-2 to TRBJ2-5; weak D call: TRBD1 (6 bases). Per the germline V gene, CDR1 is SGHAT and CDR2 is FQNNGV. The CDR3 loop spans 13 amino acids. V lost 3 bases and J lost 4, with 9 bases in between. CDR3 loop: CASSFGTRETQYF. The CDR3 DNA is TGTGCCAGCAGCTTCGGGACAAGAGAGACCCAGTACTTC.

CDR3 residues: CASSINAGQGSNQPQHF. CDR3 DNA sequence: TGTGCCAGTAGTATAAATGCGGGACAGGGCTCCAATCAGCCCCAGCATTTT. The V gene is TRBV19, the J gene TRBJ1-5, with 9 nucleotides matching TRBD1. Looked up from germline, CDR1 is LNHDA and CDR2 is SQIVND (reference sequence). This CDR3 has 17 residues. The ends lost 2 bases at V and 3 bases at J; junction bases unmatched: 8.

This chain connects TRBV6-5 to TRBJ1-2, with 7 bases that match TRBD1. V was pared by 4 bases and J by 7 bases, with 12 bases of the junction left unmatched. From germline, CDR1 is MNHEY and CDR2 SVGAGI. The CDR3 consists of 15 residues. This chain's CDR3 is CASSWSKAGGAGYTF. In DNA form, the CDR3 reads TGTGCCAGCAGTTGGTCCAAGGCAGGGGGAGCTGGCTACACCTTC.

This chain joins TRBV27 and TRBJ2-2; 11 nucleotides match TRBD2. The CDR3 sequence is 16 residues long. Trimming cost V 1 base and J 5 bases; bases outside gene matches: 3. Germline V gene lookup returns CDR1 MNHEY and CDR2 SMNVEV (reference sequence). CDR3: CASSLLLAGDTGELFF. The CDR3 DNA is TGTGCCAGCAGTTTATTACTAGCGGGAGATACCGGGGAGCTGTTTTTT.

The chain combines TRBV6-6 with TRBJ2-7; D is unresolved. From germline, CDR1 is MNHNY and CDR2 SVGAGI (reference sequence). V was pared by 2 bases and J by 3 bases, with 8 bases between. CDR3 length equals 13 residues. The CDR3, as DNA: TGTGCCAGCAGTTACGGGAAAGGCTACGAGCAGTACTTC. It yields the protein CASSYGKGYEQYF.

The chain is built from TRBV27 and TRBJ1-5, with D possibly TRBD1 on 5 matching bases. This CDR3 spans 17 amino acids. CDR1 is MNHEY, CDR2 SMNVEV, per germline (reference sequence). Trimming left V 4 bases short and J 0 bases short, with 16 bases between. In DNA, the CDR3 is TGTGCCAGCAGTTCCGCCGGTCGGGGACGTAGCAATCAGCCCCAGCATTTT. It specifies CASSSAGRGRSNQPQHF.

The chain joins TRBV6-1 to TRBJ1-2; D unclear. From germline, CDR1 is MNHNS and CDR2 SASEGT. The CDR3 is made up of 12 amino acids. The V end lost 3 bases, the J end lost 8 bases, and 10 bases lay between the germline ends. The CDR3 DNA reads as TGTGCCAGCAGTGACAGACACGGGGGCTACACCTTC. Translation gives CASSDRHGGYTF.

The CDR3 protein is CASSSRTGFRTEAFF. CDR3 coding DNA: TGTGCCAGCAGCTCACGGACAGGGTTCCGCACTGAAGCTTTCTTT. This rearrangement joins TRBV11-2 to TRBJ1-1; 8 positions match TRBD1. Germline lookup yields CDR1 SGHAT and CDR2 FQNNGV. Trimming took 4 bases from V and 4 from J; bases not matched to a gene: 8. The length of the CDR3 is 15 residues.

This sequence joins TRBV28 and TRBJ2-7, with 14 bases fitting TRBD2. Germline-derived CDR1 and CDR2 are MDHEN and SYDVKM. The V gene end was trimmed by 6 bases and the J gene end by 6 bases; junction bases not matched to a gene: 7. The CDR3 totals 15 residues. The CDR3: CASSFGLAGGREQYF. The CDR3 DNA follows: TGTGCCAGCAGCTTCGGACTAGCGGGAGGTCGCGAGCAGTACTTC.

As regards this clone: Other DNA sequences of this sample code for an identical CDR3. The chain has TRBV5-1 and TRBJ1-6; D unclear. Germline V gene data show CDR1 as SGHRS and CDR2 as YFSETQ. Trimming shortened V by 0 bases and J by 7 bases, and 5 bases separated the two germline ends. CDR3 length: 13 residues. The CDR3 coding sequence is TGCGCCAGCAGCTTGGGGGGAAATTCACCCCTCCACTTT. This sequence encodes CASSLGGNSPLHF.

In this sample, this clone turned up a few times. As DNA, the CDR3 is TGTGCCAGCAGCTTGGACAGGGGGCAAGGATATGGCTACACCTTC. Protein product: CASSLDRGQGYGYTF. The chain uses TRBV7-9 and TRBJ1-2; TRBD1 aligns across 11 bases. The CDR3 has 15 amino acids. Losses at the gene ends were 3 bases for V and 5 bases for J; bases not matched to a gene: 5. From germline, CDR1 is SEHNR and CDR2 FQNEAQ (reference sequence). Together with reference TRBV7-9 and TRBJ1-2, the CDR3 gives the full variable domain: DTGVSQNPRHKITKRGQNVTFRCDPISEHNRLYWYRQTLGQGPEFLTYFQNEAQLEKSRLLSDRFSAERPKGSFSTLEIQRTEQGDSAMYLCASSLDRGQGYGYTFGSGTRLTVV.

The chain has TRBV9 and TRBJ2-2; 9 nucleotides agree with TRBD1. V lost 3 bases, J lost 2 bases, and 2 bases stayed unmatched. CDR3 length: 15 residues. The V gene's germline CDR1 is SGDLS and CDR2 YYNGEE. CDR3 loop: CASSGGQGNTGELFF. The CDR3 DNA sequence: TGTGCCAGCAGCGGGGGACAGGGAAACACCGGGGAGCTGTTTTTT.

CDR3 nucleotide sequence: TGTGCCAGCAGCTCTCTCAGGGGGCTGAACACTGAAGCTTTCTTT. This translates into CASSSLRGLNTEAFF. The chain has TRBV11-2 and TRBJ1-1; 8 bases match TRBD1. Losses at the gene ends were 4 bases for V and 0 bases for J; bases not matched to a gene: 4. This CDR3 contains 15 residues. The germline CDR1 and CDR2 sequences are SGHAT and FQNNGV. Full variable domain (remainder filled in from reference TRBV11-2 and TRBJ1-1): EAGVAQSPRYKIIEKRQSVAFWCNPISGHATLYWYQQILGQGPKLLIQFQNNGVVDDSQLPKDRFSAERLKGVDSTLKIQPAKLEDSAVYLCASSSLRGLNTEAFFGQGTRLTVV.

The J gene is TRBJ2-6, the V gene TRBV29-1, with TRBD2 identical over 7 bases. Trimming removed 6 bases from V and 4 bases from J; junction bases left unmatched: 9. The length of the CDR3 is 15 residues. Germline V lookup: CDR1 SQVTM, CDR2 ANQGSEA. CDR3 nucleotide sequence: TGCAGCGTGAGGACGGGAGGAACCGGGGCCAACGTCCTGACTTTC. It encodes CSVRTGGTGANVLTF.

The chain is built from TRBV6-4 and TRBJ1-2, with D possibly TRBD1 on 5 matching bases. Germline V gives CDR1 MRHNA, CDR2 SNTAGT. V lost 4 bases to trimming and J lost 4 bases, with 13 bases between them. The CDR3 runs 14 residues. The CDR3 is CASSVDIRGYGYTF. CDR3 bases: TGTGCCAGCAGTGTTGACATTAGGGGCTATGGCTACACCTTC.

The chain carries TRBV5-8 and TRBJ1-5; D is uncertain. The CDR3 extends over 15 amino acids. Looked up from germline, CDR1 is SGHTS and CDR2 is YDEGEE. The V end lost 4 bases, the J end lost 6 bases, and 17 bases lay between the germline ends. In DNA, the CDR3 is TGTGCCAGCAGCCCCGGGAAAGTGTCGGCTCAGCCCCAGCATTTT. This gives the protein CASSPGKVSAQPQHF.

The chain couples TRBV25-1 to TRBJ2-1; 7 positions agree with TRBD2. V shed 2 bases and J 4 bases; nucleotides not matched to a gene: 8. Germline V gene sequence: CDR1 MGHDK, CDR2 SYGVNS. The CDR3 runs to 16 residues. CDR3 DNA sequence: TGTGCCAGCAGTGAAACGTCCGGGGGGTTTTACAATGAGCAGTTCTTC. Translation gives CASSETSGGFYNEQFF.

For this clone: Within the sample, other DNA sequences also encode this same CDR3. The CDR3 DNA reads as TGTGCCAGCAGCCCCCAGGCCAACACTGAAGCTTTCTTT. Translating gives CASSPQANTEAFF. This chain links TRBV7-3 with TRBJ1-1, with D unresolved. CDR3 length equals 13 residues. Germline values: CDR1 SGHTA, CDR2 FQGTGA. V was clipped by 5 bases and J by 2 bases, with 9 bases between them.

The chain employs TRBV7-2 and TRBJ1-2; tentatively, D is TRBD1 (6 bases). Germline V gives CDR1 SGHTA, CDR2 FQGNSA. V lost 1 base and J 7 bases, leaving 16 bases between the germline ends. The CDR3 spans 15 residues. CDR3 DNA sequence: TGTGCCAGCAGCTTAGTTATAGGGGGTGAGGGTGGCTACACCTTC. This codes for CASSLVIGGEGGYTF. The whole variable domain, filled in from reference TRBV7-2 and TRBJ1-2, reads GAGVSQSPSNKVTEKGKDVELRCDPISGHTALYWYRQSLGQGLEFLIYFQGNSAPDKSGLPSDRFSAERTGGSVSTLTIQRTQQEDSAVYLCASSLVIGGEGGYTFGSGTRLTVV.

CDR3 amino acids: CASSFGGWGTDTQYF. The CDR3, as DNA: TGTGCCAGCAGCTTTGGGGGGTGGGGCACAGATACGCAGTATTTT. The V gene is TRBV5-5, the J gene TRBJ2-3, with D perhaps TRBD2 (6 bases). Germline V gene data show CDR1 as SGHKS and CDR2 as YYEKEE (reference sequence). This CDR3 contains 15 residues. V was clipped by 2 bases and J by 1 base, with 11 bases between them. Variable domain in full (rest from reference TRBV5-5 and TRBJ2-3): DAGVTQSPTHLIKTRGQQVTLRCSPISGHKSVSWYQQVLGQGPQFIFQYYEKEERGRGNFPDRFSARQFPNYSSELNVNALLLGDSALYLCASSFGGWGTDTQYFGPGTRLTVL.

The chain carries TRBV11-2 and TRBJ2-3; D is ambiguous. V shed 8 bases and J shed 8 bases, with 11 bases lying between them. The CDR3 totals 11 residues. In germline, CDR1 is SGHAT, CDR2 FQNNGV. The CDR3 region has the DNA TGTGCCAGCCATACCGGATCTACGCAGTATTTT. Protein product: CASHTGSTQYF.

This clone was counted once. This chain links TRBV19 with TRBJ1-4, with D possibly being TRBD1 (5 bases). Between the trimmed V and J ends, which lost 7 bases and 2 bases, there was a span of 8 bases. The germline V gene has CDR1 LNHDA and CDR2 SQIVND (reference sequence). The CDR3 consists of 13 residues. The CDR3 sequence is CASTGPTNEKLFF. Written as DNA, the CDR3 is TGTGCCAGTACGGGACCGACTAATGAAAAACTGTTTTTT.

The chain couples TRBV28 to TRBJ2-7; D gene ambiguous. The germline gives CDR1 MDHEN, CDR2 SYDVKM. The CDR3 runs to 13 residues. The V end was cut by 8 bases, the J end by 2 bases, with 13 bases between. The CDR3 region has the DNA TGTGCCAGCTGGGCCCCCAGTACCTACGAGCAGTACTTC. Translated, it gives CASWAPSTYEQYF. The full variable domain, completed using reference TRBV28 and TRBJ2-7, is DVKVTQSSRYLVKRTGEKVFLECVQDMDHENMFWYRQDPGLGLRLIYFSYDVKMKEKGDIPEGYSVSREKKERFSLILESASTNQTSMYLCASWAPSTYEQYFGPGTRLTVT.

This clone was seen a single time. V is TRBV7-2 and J is TRBJ2-6; TRBD1 agrees at 9 bases. The CDR3 has 17 residues. V was pared by 2 bases and J by 7 bases, with 9 bases of the junction left unmatched. The V gene's germline CDR1 is SGHTA and CDR2 FQGNSA. DNA of the CDR3: TGTGCCAGCAGCTTAACAGGGGGCCCCTCTACAGCCAACGTCCTGACTTTC. It codes for CASSLTGGPSTANVLTF.

The chain recombines TRBV5-1 with TRBJ2-1; no clear D. Germline CDR1 reads SGHRS; CDR2 reads YFSETQ. The CDR3 totals 17 residues. Trimming pared 0 bases from V and 4 bases from J, leaving 17 bases between. The CDR3 DNA reads TGCGCCAGCAGCTTGGATGGCCGCCCTCTGGGGTACAATGAGCAGTTCTTC. Protein product: CASSLDGRPLGYNEQFF.